The source of this T cell receptor beta chain is a study of cytomegalovirus exposure and HLA in healthy donors. Primers included in the PCR were 60 Vbeta and 13 Jbeta primers. Libraries were prepared by immunoSEQ multiplex PCR; TCRdb keeps only in-frame clonotypes and omits some of them. The sample has some 100,000 clones, approximately 84% seen once; the top ten hold about 2.1%. Findings of the study overall: A reported reduction in N-insertions relative to the approximately 600-donor mean was seen in an Asian-associated ancestry cluster in a later analysis. The authors excluded some V segments, including TRBV6-2 and TRBV6-3, as indistinguishable.

Trimming at V came to 2 bases and at J to 8 bases, leaving 8 bases not matched to a gene. CDR1 and CDR2 from the germline V gene are MNHEY and SVGAGI. The CDR3 runs 15 residues. This clone was seen once. Antigen: not known. The receptor was derived from a man between 18 and 29 years old in good health and CMV-seronegative. The chain employs TRBV6-5 and TRBJ1-3, with 8 bases aligning to TRBD1. Material: PBMCs. CDR3: CASSYEGTGGHTIYF. The CDR3 DNA reads TGTGCCAGCAGTTACGAGGGGACAGGCGGCCACACCATATATTTT.